The 10 T cell receptor beta chains reported below all come from one sample, sequenced in a study of cytomegalovirus exposure and HLA in healthy donors (dated by TCRdb to about 2017). The library was produced with the immunoSEQ multiplex PCR assay. The multiplex PCR relied on a mix of 60 forward primers for TCR Vbeta segments and 13 reverse primers for TCR Jbeta segments. The table comes from immuneACCESS by way of TCRdb, which keeps in-frame sequences with V and J called. Part of the clones is missing from these tables; in studies checked, under half for an unresolved V gene and the rest for unknown reasons. The sample includes some 60,000 clones, with over 60% observed a single time. The ten top clones hold 5.4% of the sample. The sequencing sample was made of PBMCs. These receptors all stem from a woman aged 25 to 39 in good health and CMV-seronegative.

This chain joins TRBV7-3 and TRBJ2-1, with TRBD2 matching over 14 bases. CDR1 and CDR2 (germline): SGHTA, FQGTGA. This CDR3 comprises 17 residues. Trimming removed 5 bases from V and 7 bases from J; junction bases left unmatched: 10. The CDR3 coding sequence is TGTGCCAGCAGCATAAGACTAGCGGGAGGGCCGTGGAATGAGCAGTTCTTC. Translated, it gives CASSIRLAGGPWNEQFF.

This chain connects TRBV7-8 to TRBJ2-7; D unresolved. CDR1 and CDR2 (germline): SGHVS, FQNEAQ. The length of the CDR3 is 13 residues. V lost 1 base, J lost 6 bases, and 10 bases lay in between. CDR3 coding DNA: TGTGCCAGCAGCTTAGATGTGAGCAGCGAGCAGTACGTC. Encoded protein: CASSLDVSSEQYV.

A remark on this clone: Other DNA sequences from this sample encode an identical CDR3 as well. V and J are TRBV4-2 and TRBJ2-2; TRBD1 agrees at 9 bases. The germline CDR1 and CDR2 sequences are LGHNA and YNFKEQ. V lost 3 bases, J lost 6 bases, and 14 bases stayed unmatched. This CDR3 has 18 residues. This CDR3 reads CASSQGPHPGQGSGELFF. The CDR3 nucleotides are TGTGCCAGCAGCCAGGGTCCGCATCCGGGACAGGGATCCGGGGAGCTGTTTTTT.

The rearrangement links TRBV11-2 to TRBJ1-1; D may be TRBD1 (6 bases). Germline V CDR1 and CDR2: SGHAT, FQNNGV. V was clipped by 5 bases and J by 1 base, with 14 bases between them. This CDR3 is 15 amino acids long. Here the CDR3 reads CASSPPRTANTEAFF. The CDR3 DNA is TGTGCCAGCAGCCCCCCCCGGACAGCGAACACTGAAGCTTTCTTT.

Only a few counts were recorded for this clone. The rearrangement joins TRBV2 to TRBJ2-1, with D tentatively TRBD2 (6 bases). V lost 5 bases and J 10 bases, leaving 21 bases between the germline ends. CDR1 and CDR2 from the germline V gene are SNHLY and FYNNEI. CDR3 length: 15 residues. CDR3 sequence: CASSPGTVAPMEQFF. DNA of the CDR3: TGTGCCAGCAGTCCCGGGACTGTTGCCCCCATGGAGCAGTTCTTC.

J is TRBJ1-1 and V is TRBV10-3; D might be TRBD1 (6 bases). Germline CDR1 reads ENHRY; CDR2 reads SYGVKD. The CDR3 has 14 amino acids. V lost 3 bases and J 6 bases, leaving 14 bases between the germline ends. Written as DNA, the CDR3 is TGTGCCATCAGTGACCTACAGGGTCGCCCTGAAGCTTTCTTT. Translation: CAISDLQGRPEAFF.

The chain joins TRBV5-1 to TRBJ2-6, with 7 bases fitting TRBD1. V shed 5 bases and J 0 bases; nucleotides not matched to a gene: 14. This CDR3 region has 19 residues. Germline V gene data show CDR1 as SGHRS and CDR2 as YFSETQ. The CDR3 region is CASSYDPGQLPSGANVLTF. CDR3 bases: TGCGCCAGCAGTTATGATCCGGGACAGCTCCCCTCTGGGGCCAACGTCCTGACTTTC. Looking up the rest from reference TRBV5-1 and TRBJ2-6 gives the full variable domain: KAGVTQTPRYLIKTRGQQVTLSCSPISGHRSVSWYQQTPGQGLQFLFEYFSETQRNKGNFPGRFSGRQFSNSRSEMNVSTLELGDSALYLCASSYDPGQLPSGANVLTFGAGSRLTVL.

V is TRBV14 and J is TRBJ2-4; weak D call: TRBD1 (5 bases). Trimming removed 4 bases from V and 5 bases from J, with 12 bases in between. The length of the CDR3 is 14 residues. The V gene's germline CDR1 is SGHDN and CDR2 FVKESK. The CDR3, as DNA: TGTGCCAGCAGCCCCCCAGGGTGGGAAAACATTCAGTACTTC. Residues: CASSPPGWENIQYF.

CDR3 in DNA: TGCAGGGGCATAGATACGCAGTATTTT. Translation: CRGIDTQYF. The V gene is TRBV20-1, the J gene TRBJ2-3; D unclear. CDR1 and CDR2 from the germline V gene are DFQATT and SNEGSKA (reference sequence). This CDR3 has 9 residues.

V gene TRBV27 combines with J gene TRBJ2-3, with TRBD2 identical over 7 bases. CDR3 size: 16 residues. The junction had 10 bases not matched to a gene; V was cut back by 5 bases and J by 2 bases. Germline V lookup: CDR1 MNHEY, CDR2 SMNVEV (reference sequence). CDR3 nucleotides: TGTGCCAGCAGTACTCGGGGGGATCCCTTCACAGATACGCAGTATTTT. Its protein product is CASSTRGDPFTDTQYF.